These T cell receptor beta chains were read from a single sample in a study of glioma-infiltrating T cells after dendritic cell vaccination. Only in-frame clones appear in the TCRdb table, and some are missing; sequencing was by immunoSEQ multiplex PCR. Counted here are 110,000 or so clones, 90% occurring once; the ten biggest clones make up approximately 2.7%. This specimen was blood, taken after dendritic cell vaccination. These receptors were obtained from a human donor with glioblastoma. The CDR3 runs from the conserved cysteine through the conserved F or W. A D gene is named only where the DNA matches it firmly. The size entry is marked missing in some rows and otherwise reads once, few, many or a size class.

clone_size: NA; j_call: TRBJ1-2; d_call: TRBD1; v_call: TRBV15; cdr3_nt: TGTGCCACCAGCAGAGGAGGGGGCGGCTATGGCTACACCTTC; cdr3_aa: CATSRGGGGYGYTF
clone_size: NA; j_call: TRBJ2-2; d_call: NA; v_call: TRBV7-3; cdr3_nt: TGTGCCAGCAGGAAGGACTCATACACCGGGGAGCTGTTTTTT; cdr3_aa: CASRKDSYTGELFF
clone_size: NA; j_call: TRBJ1-5; d_call: NA; v_call: TRBV7-9; cdr3_nt: TGTGCCAGCAGCTTAGTGGGGGGAGATCAGCCCCAGCATTTT; cdr3_aa: CASSLVGGDQPQHF
clone_size: NA; j_call: TRBJ2-3; d_call: NA; v_call: TRBV9; cdr3_nt: TGTGCCAGCAGCGTATCAGGGGCCCCGATTGTAGATACGCAGTATTTT; cdr3_aa: CASSVSGAPIVDTQYF
clone_size: NA; j_call: TRBJ2-5; d_call: TRBD2; v_call: TRBV6-5; cdr3_nt: TGTGCCAGCAGTTACGCGACTAGCGGGGGCCAAGAGACCCAGTACTTC; cdr3_aa: CASSYATSGGQETQYF
clone_size: NA; j_call: TRBJ1-5; d_call: TRBD1; v_call: TRBV6-5; cdr3_nt: TGTGCCAGCAGTTGGGGCCCGGACAGGGAGTTGCCCCAGCATTTT; cdr3_aa: CASSWGPDRELPQHF
clone_size: NA; j_call: TRBJ1-3; d_call: NA; v_call: TRBV6-5; cdr3_nt: TGTGCCAGCAGAGAGACAGGAGAGTCTGGAAACACCATATATTTT; cdr3_aa: CASRETGESGNTIYF
clone_size: NA; j_call: TRBJ2-7; d_call: TRBD2; v_call: TRBV30; cdr3_nt: TGTGCCTGGAGCGCGGGGGGAAGCCTCTACGAGCAGTACTTC; cdr3_aa: CAWSAGGSLYEQYF
clone_size: NA; j_call: TRBJ2-7; d_call: NA; v_call: TRBV19; cdr3_nt: TGTGCCAGTCGTTTCGAGTACGAGCAGTACTTC; cdr3_aa: CASRFEYEQYF
clone_size: few; j_call: TRBJ1-1; d_call: NA; v_call: TRBV9; cdr3_nt: TGTGCCAGCAGCGTACAGGTGAACACTGAAGCTTTCTTT; cdr3_aa: CASSVQVNTEAFF
clone_size: NA; j_call: TRBJ2-1; d_call: NA; v_call: TRBV15; cdr3_nt: TGTGCCACCAGCCCCCTTCGCGAAACCTACAATGAGCAGTTCTTC; cdr3_aa: CATSPLRETYNEQFF
clone_size: NA; j_call: TRBJ1-2; d_call: TRBD1; v_call: TRBV11-3; cdr3_nt: TGTGCCAGCAGCTCGACAGGGGACTATGGCTACACCTTC; cdr3_aa: CASSSTGDYGYTF
clone_size: NA; j_call: TRBJ1-4; d_call: NA; v_call: TRBV19; cdr3_nt: TGTGCCAGTAGTCGGCAGGGTTCTAATGAAAAACTGTTTTTT; cdr3_aa: CASSRQGSNEKLFF
clone_size: NA; j_call: TRBJ2-4; d_call: TRBD1; v_call: TRBV7-8; cdr3_nt: TGTGCCAGCAGCTCGAACAGGGGGAACATTCAGTACTTC; cdr3_aa: CASSSNRGNIQYF
clone_size: once; j_call: TRBJ1-3; d_call: NA; v_call: TRBV7-8; cdr3_nt: TGTGCCAGCAGCGTTGGTCCCCTCAGCGTTACGGGAAACACCATATATTTT; cdr3_aa: CASSVGPLSVTGNTIYF
clone_size: NA; j_call: TRBJ2-5; d_call: NA; v_call: TRBV7-2; cdr3_nt: TGTGCCAGCAGCTGGAGGCCGGTACAAGAGACCCAGTACTTC; cdr3_aa: CASSWRPVQETQYF
clone_size: NA; j_call: TRBJ1-2; d_call: TRBD1; v_call: TRBV6-1; cdr3_nt: TGTGCCAGCAGTGAAACCCCGGGACAGGTTGGCTACACCTTC; cdr3_aa: CASSETPGQVGYTF
clone_size: NA; j_call: TRBJ1-2; d_call: TRBD1; v_call: TRBV5-6; cdr3_nt: TGTGCCAGCAGCTTGGAGAGGGGGCGCGGCTATGGCTACACCTTC; cdr3_aa: CASSLERGRGYGYTF
clone_size: NA; j_call: TRBJ1-1; d_call: NA; v_call: TRBV4-1; cdr3_nt: TGCGCCAGCAGCCGAAGGAGGTGGAACACTGAAGCTTTCTTT; cdr3_aa: CASSRRRWNTEAFF
clone_size: NA; j_call: TRBJ2-7; d_call: TRBD1; v_call: TRBV5-4; cdr3_nt: TGTGCCAGCAGCGGCTCGACAGGGCGTATGGCCTACGAGCAGTACTTC; cdr3_aa: CASSGSTGRMAYEQYF
clone_size: NA; j_call: TRBJ2-6; d_call: NA; v_call: TRBV6-1; cdr3_nt: TGTGCCAGCAGTGAAGACAGGGTTGGGGCCAACGTCCTGACTTTC; cdr3_aa: CASSEDRVGANVLTF
clone_size: NA; j_call: TRBJ1-3; d_call: TRBD1; v_call: TRBV4-1; cdr3_nt: TGCGCCAGCAGCAGTGGGCAGGGGGCTTTAGGAAACACCATATATTTT; cdr3_aa: CASSSGQGALGNTIYF
clone_size: NA; j_call: TRBJ1-4; d_call: NA; v_call: TRBV7-9; cdr3_nt: TGTGCCAGCAGTGTAGGACTTTGGGAAAAACTGTTTTTT; cdr3_aa: CASSVGLWEKLFF
clone_size: NA; j_call: TRBJ1-5; d_call: NA; v_call: TRBV19; cdr3_nt: TGTGCCAGTAGTTCACGACAGGCTAATCAGCCCCAGCATTTT; cdr3_aa: CASSSRQANQPQHF
clone_size: NA; j_call: TRBJ1-6; d_call: TRBD1; v_call: TRBV5-1; cdr3_nt: TGCGCCAGCAGCTTGTTGGACAGGGGGCTGAATTCACCCCTCCACTTT; cdr3_aa: CASSLLDRGLNSPLHF
clone_size: NA; j_call: TRBJ2-4; d_call: TRBD2; v_call: TRBV10-2; cdr3_nt: TGCGCCAGCAGTGAGTCGAGGGCTAGCGGGAGCGTAGCCAAAAACATTCAGTACTTC; cdr3_aa: CASSESRASGSVAKNIQYF
clone_size: NA; j_call: TRBJ1-1; d_call: NA; v_call: TRBV18; cdr3_nt: TGTGCCAGCTCACCAGCGATCGACACTGAAGCTTTCTTT; cdr3_aa: CASSPAIDTEAFF
clone_size: NA; j_call: TRBJ2-7; d_call: TRBD1; v_call: TRBV7-3; cdr3_nt: TGTGCCAGCTCTGGGGACAGGGGAGGCGAGCAGTACTTC; cdr3_aa: CASSGDRGGEQYF
clone_size: NA; j_call: TRBJ2-7; d_call: TRBD2; v_call: TRBV6-1; cdr3_nt: TGTGCCAGCCTAGCGGGAGGAGGCGAGCAGTACTTC; cdr3_aa: CASLAGGGEQYF
clone_size: once; j_call: TRBJ2-1; d_call: NA; v_call: TRBV11-2; cdr3_nt: TGTGCCAGCAGCTTCAGCGGGTTGAGCTCCTACAATGAGCAGTTCTTC; cdr3_aa: CASSFSGLSSYNEQFF
clone_size: few; j_call: TRBJ2-7; d_call: NA; v_call: TRBV6-6; cdr3_nt: TGTGCCAGCGGCACCCAACGAGGGGAGCAGTACTTC; cdr3_aa: CASGTQRGEQYF
clone_size: NA; j_call: TRBJ2-3; d_call: TRBD2; v_call: TRBV18; cdr3_nt: TGTGCCAGCTCACCTAGCGGGAGACCAGATACGCAGTATTTT; cdr3_aa: CASSPSGRPDTQYF
clone_size: NA; j_call: TRBJ1-2; d_call: NA; v_call: TRBV10-3; cdr3_nt: TGTGCCATCAGTGAGGGGGGGAACTATGGCTACACCTTC; cdr3_aa: CAISEGGNYGYTF
clone_size: NA; j_call: TRBJ1-2; d_call: NA; v_call: TRBV18; cdr3_nt: TGTGCCAGCTCACCGGTTACTATTAACTATGGCTACACCTTC; cdr3_aa: CASSPVTINYGYTF
clone_size: NA; j_call: TRBJ1-1; d_call: NA; v_call: TRBV6-5; cdr3_nt: TGTGCCAGCAGTGGGCAGGTGAACACTGAAGCTTTCTTT; cdr3_aa: CASSGQVNTEAFF
clone_size: once; j_call: TRBJ1-1; d_call: NA; v_call: TRBV27; cdr3_nt: TGTGCCAGCAGGCATACCCTTACAGGGTCAAACACTGAAGCTTTCTTT; cdr3_aa: CASRHTLTGSNTEAFF
clone_size: NA; j_call: TRBJ2-1; d_call: TRBD2; v_call: TRBV5-1; cdr3_nt: TGCGCCAGCACGCCGGGACTAGCGGCGGGACATGAGCAGTTCTTC; cdr3_aa: CASTPGLAAGHEQFF
clone_size: NA; j_call: TRBJ2-7; d_call: TRBD2; v_call: TRBV11-3; cdr3_nt: TGTGCCAGCAGCCGATTTAGCGGGAGCACGGGGGAGCAGTACTTC; cdr3_aa: CASSRFSGSTGEQYF
clone_size: NA; j_call: TRBJ1-1; d_call: TRBD1; v_call: TRBV28; cdr3_nt: TGTGCCAGCGGCGAGACAGGGGGCGCTAATGAAGCTTTCTTT; cdr3_aa: CASGETGGANEAFF
clone_size: NA; j_call: TRBJ1-1; d_call: NA; v_call: TRBV19; cdr3_nt: TGTGCCAGTACAGGGGCGATCACTGAAGCTTTCTTT; cdr3_aa: CASTGAITEAFF
clone_size: NA; j_call: TRBJ1-2; d_call: NA; v_call: TRBV2; cdr3_nt: TGTGCCAGCAGTTCTACACTGACAACAAACTATGGCTACACCTTC; cdr3_aa: CASSSTLTTNYGYTF
clone_size: NA; j_call: TRBJ2-1; d_call: TRBD2; v_call: TRBV5-1; cdr3_nt: TGCGCCAGCACCGCCGGGACTAGCGGGACCCACAATGAGCAGTTCTTC; cdr3_aa: CASTAGTSGTHNEQFF
clone_size: NA; j_call: TRBJ1-6; d_call: NA; v_call: TRBV5-1; cdr3_nt: TGCGCCAGCAGCTTGGGTACAGGGAATACCTATAATTCACCCCTCCACTTT; cdr3_aa: CASSLGTGNTYNSPLHF
clone_size: NA; j_call: TRBJ2-7; d_call: NA; v_call: TRBV30; cdr3_nt: TGTGCCTGGAGTGACCGGGGACACCCCTCCTACGAGCAGTACTTC; cdr3_aa: CAWSDRGHPSYEQYF
clone_size: NA; j_call: TRBJ2-7; d_call: NA; v_call: TRBV5-4; cdr3_nt: TGTGCCAGCAGCTTGAGGGGTGGATTGTACGAGCAGTACTTC; cdr3_aa: CASSLRGGLYEQYF
clone_size: NA; j_call: TRBJ1-5; d_call: NA; v_call: TRBV21-1; cdr3_nt: TGTGCCAGCAGCAACCAGGACAATCAGCCCCAGCATTTT; cdr3_aa: CASSNQDNQPQHF